Each of the 7 T cell receptor beta chains below was sequenced from the same sample in a study of blood T cell repertoires in COVID-19. The assay was immunoSEQ multiplex PCR, and TCRdb's table has in-frame clones only and misses some. The data show about 250,000 clones, approximately 88% seen once. What was sequenced was peripheral blood. The receptor source for this set is a woman in her twenties or thirties with COVID-19, enrolled during active disease.

The chain combines TRBV12-3 or TRBV12-4 with TRBJ1-2; D call uncertain. V gave up 2 bases and J gave up 3 bases, with 7 bases separating them. The CDR3 loop spans 13 amino acids. CDR3 nucleotides: TGTGCCAGCAGTTTACAGTCGTACTATGGCTACACCTTC. This translates into CASSLQSYYGYTF.

CDR3 protein: CASSQGLVKSDTQYF. For the CDR3, the DNA is TGCGCCAGCAGCCAAGGTTTAGTCAAGTCGGATACGCAGTATTTT. The chain has TRBV4-3 and TRBJ2-3, with unresolved D. The V end was cut by 1 base, the J end by 6 bases, with 14 bases between. The CDR3 is 15 residues long. Germline values: CDR1 LGHNA, CDR2 YSLEER.

This clone was found a few times. This sequence joins TRBV5-4 and TRBJ2-7; D might be TRBD1 (6 bases). The CDR3 has 15 amino acids. The V end lost 1 base, the J end lost 2 bases, and 13 bases lay between the germline ends. The V gene's germline CDR1 is SGHNT and CDR2 YYREEE (reference sequence). The CDR3 bases are TGTGCCAGCAGCTTGAACAGGGAAATCCCCTACGAGCAGTACTTC. This sequence encodes CASSLNREIPYEQYF.

The chain combines TRBV2 with TRBJ1-3; D unclear. The CDR3 is 10 residues long. The V end was cut by 8 bases, the J end by 10 bases, with 9 bases between. CDR1 is SNHLY and CDR2 is FYNNEI in the germline V gene. DNA for the CDR3: TGTGCCAGCGGCGGGAGAACCATATATTTT. Protein: CASGGRTIYF.

CDR3 bases: TGTGCCAGCAGCCAAGGAAGAGACGGGATTATCACCGGGGAGCTGTTTTTT. Its protein is CASSQGRDGIITGELFF. The chain recombines TRBV5-4 with TRBJ2-2, with D possibly TRBD2 on 5 matching bases. The CDR3 runs to 17 residues. Trimming removed 4 bases at V and 4 bases at J, with 20 bases between. The V gene's germline CDR1 is SGHNT and CDR2 YYREEE (reference sequence).

This sequence joins TRBV7-9 and TRBJ1-6, with D possibly being TRBD1 (5 bases). V gave up 1 base and J gave up 8 bases, with 12 bases separating them. Germline assignment: CDR1 SEHNR and CDR2 FQNEAQ (reference sequence). This CDR3 comprises 15 residues. This chain's CDR3 is CASSLVQGGHSPLHF. The CDR3 bases are TGTGCCAGCAGCTTAGTCCAGGGTGGGCATTCACCCCTCCACTTT.

The chain links TRBV6-5 to TRBJ2-3; D may be TRBD1 (5 bases). Germline-derived CDR1 and CDR2 are MNHEY and SVGAGI. V lost 6 bases to trimming and J lost 0 bases, with 13 bases between them. The CDR3 has 15 residues. CDR3 in DNA: TGTGCCAGCAGCGCAGGGCAGGTTAGCACAGATACGCAGTATTTT. This gives the protein CASSAGQVSTDTQYF.